Listed below are T cell receptor beta chains from one sample, sequenced in a study of Graves' ophthalmopathy and Graves' hyperthyroidism. A single record per CDR3 protein comes from TCRdb applying MiXCR to the multiplex PCR reads. The table lists 300,000 or so distinct CDR3 sequences, 15% to 20% of them singletons. The specimen sequenced was peripheral blood. The receptor set was obtained from an adult man with Graves' ophthalmopathy. The CDR3 runs from the conserved cysteine through the conserved F or W. Each record gives: clone size, V gene, CDR3 protein. Size values are once, few and many counts, or a class for expanded clones, and some rows have none.

abundance: -; v_gene: TRBV14; CDR3aa: CASSQNREYPGELFF
abundance: many; v_gene: TRBV24-1; CDR3aa: CATSAGTGGREQYF
abundance: -; v_gene: TRBV6-1; CDR3aa: CASRLGTSGIYEQYF
abundance: many; v_gene: TRBV12-3/TRBV12-4; CDR3aa: CASTPDGYGANVLTF
abundance: many; v_gene: TRBV2; CDR3aa: CASSEDFTDTQYF
abundance: many; v_gene: TRBV7-2; CDR3aa: CASSSSGLAQETQYF
abundance: many; v_gene: TRBV11-1; CDR3aa: CASSQEVWGDTGELFF
abundance: many; v_gene: TRBV6-5; CDR3aa: CASTREGSGGYQPQHF
abundance: many; v_gene: TRBV20-1; CDR3aa: CSAETGTGVQPQHF
abundance: many; v_gene: TRBV3-1; CDR3aa: CASSQVRDQPQHF
abundance: few; v_gene: TRBV29-1; CDR3aa: CSVSEVQETQYF
abundance: -; v_gene: TRBV15; CDR3aa: CATSRGGTGSSYEQYF
abundance: many; v_gene: TRBV28; CDR3aa: CASSLSYRGHEQYF
abundance: many; v_gene: TRBV4-1; CDR3aa: CASSQATGGERYGYTF
abundance: many; v_gene: TRBV2; CDR3aa: CASSEGLAGAYEQYF
abundance: many; v_gene: TRBV2; CDR3aa: CASGPGLAVYEQYF
abundance: -; v_gene: TRBV30; CDR3aa: CAWRRQESRTGELFF
abundance: many; v_gene: TRBV30; CDR3aa: CAWSHEGRGYGYTF
abundance: many; v_gene: TRBV7-2; CDR3aa: CASSLAGTGWLVEQYF
abundance: many; v_gene: TRBV11-2; CDR3aa: CASSLGGSGARAEQYF
abundance: many; v_gene: TRBV15; CDR3aa: CATSKWQGAGGYTF
abundance: many; v_gene: TRBV28; CDR3aa: CASSAAGAKSYEQYF
abundance: many; v_gene: TRBV12-3/TRBV12-4; CDR3aa: CASRPNRVHGYTF
abundance: many; v_gene: TRBV4-1; CDR3aa: CASSQVRQIQETQYF
abundance: few; v_gene: TRBV6-5; CDR3aa: CASSYRVAGEEQYF
abundance: many; v_gene: TRBV15; CDR3aa: CATSRGTGQNTEAFF
abundance: many; v_gene: TRBV11-2; CDR3aa: CASSHRDRGQETQYF
abundance: many; v_gene: TRBV6-2/TRBV6-3; CDR3aa: CASSYSGTGVHEQYF
abundance: -; v_gene: TRBV4-1; CDR3aa: CASSQEPGAPTRAQYF